These 14 T cell receptor beta chains share one sample of origin, sequenced in a study of molecular identifiers for immune sequencing clone quantification. TCRdb reprocessed the PCR reads via MiXCR and lists one record per CDR3 protein. The table lists about 510,000 distinct CDR3 sequences, about 20% of them singletons. The sequencing input was naive CD8+ T cells from blood, with Jurkat cell RNA spiked in. Subset here: FACS-sorted CD8+CD4-CCR7+CD45RA+ naive T cells. Source of these receptors: a human donor in good health. Some libraries in this study had Jurkat cell RNA spiked in.

This clonotype was detected only once. A single base separates this from a much larger clone, so it may be a read error. The conserved closing phenylalanine or tryptophan is absent in this CDR3, likely reflecting a read error. The chain combines TRBV11-2 with TRBJ2-1, with a weak D call TRBD1 (6 bases). CDR1 is SGHAT and CDR2 is FQNNGV in the germline V gene. The length of the CDR3 is 15 residues. V was shortened by 5 bases and J by 4 bases, with 15 bases between the two germline ends. In nucleotides, the CDR3 is TGTGCCAGCAGCCGACAAGGACAGAAGTACAATGAGCAGTTCCTC. This codes for CASSRQGQKYNEQFL.

V is TRBV7-2 and J is TRBJ2-1; 11 bases match TRBD2. The V gene's germline CDR1 is SGHTA and CDR2 FQGNSA. Losses at the gene ends were 2 bases for V and 6 bases for J; bases not matched to a gene: 6. There are 16 residues in the CDR3. CDR3 DNA: TGTGCCAGCAGCTTAATAGCGGGAGGGCCTTCCAATGAGCAGTTCTTC. The encoded protein is CASSLIAGGPSNEQFF.

This clonotype was seen at least ten times. J is TRBJ2-7 and V is TRBV7-6; tentative D call: TRBD1 (5 bases). Germline CDR1 reads SGHVS; CDR2 reads FNYEAQ. The V and J ends lost 1 base and 2 bases respectively, with 18 bases between them. This CDR3 contains 17 residues. The CDR3 nucleotides are TGTGCCAGCAGCTTAGTCTCGGGCTCAGGGATTACCTACGAGCAGTACTTC. This gives the protein CASSLVSGSGITYEQYF.

This clonotype has at least ten counts. The J gene is TRBJ2-2, the V gene TRBV9; tentative D call: TRBD2 (6 bases). Germline V gene lookup returns CDR1 SGDLS and CDR2 YYNGEE. Trimming cost V 5 bases and J 6 bases, with 11 bases left between them. The CDR3 has 13 amino acids. The DNA for the CDR3 is TGTGCCAGCAGACCGGGAGAGGCCGGGGAGCTGTTTTTT. This translates into CASRPGEAGELFF.

As concerns this clonotype: A much larger clone differs by one base, so this may be a read error. The chain has TRBV4-1 and TRBJ2-3; D may be TRBD2 (6 bases). CDR3 length: 14 residues. CDR1 and CDR2 from the germline V gene are MGHRA and YSYEKL. The CDR3 nucleotides read TGCGCCGGCAGCCAAGGGGACTCCACAGATACGCAGTATTTT. Translated: CAGSQGDSTDTQYF.

In this sample, this clonotype turned up many times. The rearrangement joins TRBV5-6 to TRBJ1-5; D is possibly TRBD1 (5 bases). Looked up from germline, CDR1 is SGHDT and CDR2 is YYEEEE. Trimming left V 3 bases short and J 6 bases short, with 16 bases between. The CDR3 length is 15 residues. The CDR3: CASSWGSAGGQPQHF. DNA of the CDR3: TGTGCCAGCAGCTGGGGGTCGGCCGGCGGTCAGCCCCAGCATTTT.

Many counts were recorded for this clonotype. The chain employs TRBV6-5 and TRBJ1-1; possibly TRBD1 for D (6 bases). V was pared by 10 bases and J by 3 bases, with 12 bases between. Germline CDR1 and CDR2: MNHEY and SVGAGI. This CDR3 region has 12 residues. CDR3 coding DNA: TGTGCCACCGGACAGAGGTACACTGAAGCTTTCTTT. Residues: CATGQRYTEAFF.

For this clonotype: A much larger clone is a single base away; this may be a read error. The chain uses TRBV2 and TRBJ2-7, with TRBD2 matching 7 bases. The CDR3 sequence is 14 residues long. V lost 6 bases, J lost 5 bases, and 10 bases stayed unmatched. Germline-derived CDR1 and CDR2 are SNHLY and FYNNEI. The CDR3 sequence is CASSGGGTIHEQYF. CDR3 DNA: TGTGCCAGCAGCGGGGGAGGGACTATCCACGAGCAGTACTTC. The whole variable domain, remainder taken from reference TRBV2 and TRBJ2-7, is EPEVTQTPSHQVTQMGQEVILRCVPISNHLYFYWYRQILGQKVEFLVSFYNNEISEKSEIFDDQFSVERPDGSNFTLKIRSTKLEDSAMYFCASSGGGTIHEQYFGPGTRLTVT.

The J gene is TRBJ1-6, the V gene TRBV6-2 or TRBV6-3; 7 nucleotides agree with TRBD1. Trimming at V came to 6 bases and at J to 8 bases, leaving 10 bases not matched to a gene. Germline-derived CDR1 and CDR2 are MNHEY and SVGEGT. This CDR3 is 15 amino acids long. The CDR3 DNA follows: TGTGCCAGCAGGGCCATCCGGGACAGAGATTCACCCCTCCACTTT. Translating gives CASRAIRDRDSPLHF.

This clonotype appeared a few times. The V and J genes are TRBV28 and TRBJ1-4, with a tentative D call TRBD1 (5 bases). The CDR3 length is 13 residues. V was cut by 4 bases and J by 12 bases, with 15 bases left in between. The germline gives CDR1 MDHEN, CDR2 SYDVKM. DNA of the CDR3: TGTGCCAGCAGTTCCCCTCTCCAAGGGGAACTGTTTTTT. Its protein product is CASSSPLQGELFF. Full variable domain (missing parts from reference TRBV28 and TRBJ1-4): DVKVTQSSRYLVKRTGEKVFLECVQDMDHENMFWYRQDPGLGLRLIYFSYDVKMKEKGDIPEGYSVSREKKERFSLILESASTNQTSMYLCASSSPLQGELFFGSGTQLSVL.

This clonotype was seen at least ten times. The chain combines TRBV6-6 with TRBJ2-5, with D possibly matching TRBD2 (6 bases). Germline loops: CDR1 MNHNY, CDR2 SVGAGI (reference sequence). The CDR3 extends over 13 amino acids. The V end was cut by 6 bases, the J end by 2 bases, with 10 bases between. The CDR3 loop reads CASSPGRQETQYF. In DNA, the CDR3 is TGTGCCAGCAGCCCTGGGAGGCAAGAGACCCAGTACTTC.

The table lists this clonotype with many counts. CDR3 sequence reads: CASSFGGSYNEQFF. The CDR3 nucleotides are TGTGCCAGCAGTTTCGGGGGGTCCTACAATGAGCAGTTCTTC. The rearrangement links TRBV6-6 to TRBJ2-1, with 7 nucleotides matching TRBD2. The V gene's germline CDR1 is MNHNY and CDR2 SVGAGI (reference sequence). V shed 4 bases, J shed 1 base, and the junction held 1 base outside the gene matches. The CDR3 contains 14 residues.

V gene TRBV27 combines with J gene TRBJ1-1; D may be TRBD1 (5 bases). The CDR3 sequence is 17 residues long. Trimming pared 5 bases from V and 0 bases from J, leaving 19 bases between. Looked up from germline, CDR1 is MNHEY and CDR2 is SMNVEV (reference sequence). CDR3 residues: CASSMIGVQTLNTEAFF. The DNA of the CDR3 is TGTGCCAGCAGTATGATAGGGGTCCAAACCCTGAACACTGAAGCTTTCTTT.

At least ten counts were recorded for this clonotype. One end of the junction varies from germline; a read error may be responsible. V is TRBV11-2 and J is TRBJ2-3, with 8 bases aligning to TRBD2. Germline V CDR1 and CDR2: SGHAT, FQNNGV. The CDR3 has 13 amino acids. The CDR3 loop reads CASRGGPTDTQYF. Written as DNA, the CDR3 is TGCGCTAGCCGGGGGGGGCCCACAGATACGCAGTATTTT.